This is a list of T cell receptor beta chains from one sample in a study of blood T cell repertoires in COVID-19. Clones were sequenced by immunoSEQ multiplex PCR, and TCRdb holds only the in-frame ones, with some missing. The table lists approximately 190,000 clones, approximately 82% of them singletons, with roughly 5.2% in the top ten. Sequencing used PBMCs or T cells enriched from blood (not recorded which). All receptors derive from a woman in her sixties with acute COVID-19. Both conserved end residues are part of each CDR3. A D gene is named only where the DNA matches it firmly. Rows may omit the clone size; those that give it use once, few, many or a size class.

V gene	D gene	clone size	J gene	CDR3 DNA	CDR3 protein
TRBV18	TRBD2	.	TRBJ2-2	TGTGCCAGCTCACCTCACGGACTAGCGGGAGCGAACACCGGGGAGCTGTTTTTT	CASSPHGLAGANTGELFF
TRBV6-1	TRBD1	.	TRBJ1-1	TGTGCCAGCAGTGAAAAGCAGGGGGCGAGAACTGAAGCTTTCTTT	CASSEKQGARTEAFF
TRBV18	.	.	TRBJ2-7	TGTGCCAGCTCACCCACGGTAGAGGGATCAGAGCAGTACTTC	CASSPTVEGSEQYF
TRBV10-3	.	once	TRBJ2-3	TGTGCCATCAGTGTGTTGGCACCCACGGGGGCAGATACGCAGTATTTT	CAISVLAPTGADTQYF
TRBV5-1	TRBD1	.	TRBJ2-7	TGCGCCAGCAGCTTAGACAGGGTTTGGCACGAGCAGTACTTC	CASSLDRVWHEQYF
TRBV7-8	.	.	TRBJ1-4	TGTGCCAGCAGCCCCAGGGAGGAACTATACGAAAAACTGTTTTTT	CASSPREELYEKLFF
TRBV10-3	.	.	TRBJ2-3	TGTGCCACCCAGGGGTCGACAGATACGCAGTATTTT	CATQGSTDTQYF
TRBV4-3	TRBD2	.	TRBJ2-5	TGCGCCAGCAGCCCTGGACTAGCGGAAGAGACCCAGTACTTC	CASSPGLAEETQYF
TRBV30	.	.	TRBJ2-1	TGTGCCTGGAGGGACTACTACAATGAGCAGTTCTTC	CAWRDYYNEQFF
TRBV3-1/TRBV3-2	.	.	TRBJ2-5	TGTGCCAGCAGCCAATCTTACAACGAGACCCAGTACTTC	CASSQSYNETQYF
TRBV7-2	TRBD1	.	TRBJ2-3	TGTGCCAGCAGCCCAATGGGGCTGGCGGACAGGTCATCAAATACGCAGTATTTT	CASSPMGLADRSSNTQYF
TRBV6-5	.	once	TRBJ2-7	TGTGCCAGCAGTTCGGTTTCGGAGCCGCTCTCGGGGGAGCAGTACTTC	CASSSVSEPLSGEQYF
TRBV6-5	TRBD1	.	TRBJ1-5	TGTGCCAGCACCGGACAGGCGAAGAGTCAGCCCCAGCATTTT	CASTGQAKSQPQHF
TRBV24-1	TRBD1	.	TRBJ2-1	TGTGCCACCAGTGATCCGACAGGGAATGAGCAGTTCTTC	CATSDPTGNEQFF
TRBV6-4	.	.	TRBJ2-1	TGTGCCAGCAGTGAACGGGGGAATGAGCAGTTCTTC	CASSERGNEQFF
TRBV10-3	.	.	TRBJ2-1	TGTGCCATCAGTGGGTTCGGGGTCAATGAGCAGTTCTTC	CAISGFGVNEQFF
TRBV30	TRBD1	.	TRBJ1-1	TGTGCCTGGGGACCCCCCGGGACAGGGACGAACACTGAAGCTTTCTTT	CAWGPPGTGTNTEAFF
TRBV7-9	.	.	TRBJ1-2	TGTGCCAGCAGCCTCGAGGGGGGGACCTATGGCTACACCTTC	CASSLEGGTYGYTF
TRBV20-1	.	.	TRBJ1-6	TGCAGTGCTAGTGGCCTACTGAATTCACCCCTCCACTTT	CSASGLLNSPLHF
TRBV10-1	.	few	TRBJ2-3	TGCGCCAGCAGCGCCGGGGGACGGGACACAGATACGCAGTATTTT	CASSAGGRDTDTQYF
TRBV30	.	once	TRBJ1-3	TGTGCCTGGAGTCTAGCAGGGGCGTCTGGAAACACCATATATTTT	CAWSLAGASGNTIYF
TRBV5-4	TRBD2	.	TRBJ2-3	TGTGCCAGCAGCTCCCGACTAGCGGGGGGGCCAGATACGCAGTATTTT	CASSSRLAGGPDTQYF
TRBV27	.	.	TRBJ2-2	TGTGCCAGCAGTTTAGGGGGTCGGGGGACCGGGGAGCTGTTTTTT	CASSLGGRGTGELFF
TRBV3-1/TRBV3-2	.	.	TRBJ1-4	TGTGCCAGCAGCGACTTCGAAAAACTGTTTTTT	CASSDFEKLFF
TRBV7-2	.	.	TRBJ2-4	TGTGCCAGCAGCCAACTTAAGAACATTCAGTACTTC	CASSQLKNIQYF
TRBV30	TRBD1	.	TRBJ2-2	TGTGCCTGGAGAGCGGTAGCAGGGGGCCTAACCGGGGAGCTGTTTTTT	CAWRAVAGGLTGELFF
TRBV11-3	.	.	TRBJ2-7	TGTGCCAGCAGCTCGGGGAGCGGCAGCTCCTACGAGCAGTACTTC	CASSSGSGSSYEQYF
TRBV2	TRBD1	.	TRBJ1-3	TGTGCCAGCCGAAGCGACAGGGTTCGGACTGGAAACACCATATATTTT	CASRSDRVRTGNTIYF
TRBV15	.	.	TRBJ1-1	TGTGCCACCAGCAGAGATTCGTTGTGGCCGCTCAACACTGAAGCTTTCTTT	CATSRDSLWPLNTEAFF
TRBV18	.	.	TRBJ2-1	TGTGCCAGCTCACCACCGCTGGCTCCTCTGGATGAGCAGTTCTTC	CASSPPLAPLDEQFF
TRBV3-1/TRBV3-2	TRBD1	few	TRBJ1-4	TGTGCCAGCAGCCAGGCCCCCCGGGACAGAGCTAATGAAAAACTGTTTTTT	CASSQAPRDRANEKLFF
TRBV11-3	TRBD1	.	TRBJ2-5	TGTGCCAGCAGCTCGGGACAGGGAACCGGTCGAGAGACCCAGTACTTC	CASSSGQGTGRETQYF
TRBV28	TRBD1	once	TRBJ1-4	TGTGCCAGCAGTTTATACAGGGGGTCGGGGTTAGCTAATGAAAAACTGTTTTTT	CASSLYRGSGLANEKLFF
TRBV30	TRBD1	few	TRBJ1-1	TGTGCCTGGAGTGCGGGACAGGTGAACACTGAAGCTTTCTTT	CAWSAGQVNTEAFF
TRBV15	.	once	TRBJ2-1	TGTGCCACCTTAGGGCTAGCCAACAATGAGCAGTTCTTC	CATLGLANNEQFF
TRBV28	.	.	TRBJ1-5	TGTGCCAGCAGTCCCTCGGGGGGCGGTCAGCCCCAGCATTTT	CASSPSGGGQPQHF
TRBV7-2	.	once	TRBJ1-5	TGTGCCAGCAGCTCCCGGGGGACGTATAGCAATCAGCCCCAGCATTTT	CASSSRGTYSNQPQHF
TRBV5-4	TRBD2	once	TRBJ2-3	TGTGCCAGCAGCTTGGTGGGGACTAGCGCCTCCAGGCAGTATTTT	CASSLVGTSASRQYF
TRBV7-8	TRBD1	.	TRBJ1-6	TGTGCCAGCAGGCGACAGGGTGTCAGTAACGACCTGTCTTCGCCCCTCCACTTT	CASRRQGVSNDLSSPLHF
TRBV19	TRBD1	.	TRBJ1-4	TGTGCCAGTAGTATCCAGGGGGTGAACCAAAAACTGTTTTTT	CASSIQGVNQKLFF
TRBV5-1	TRBD2	.	TRBJ2-1	TGCGCCAGCAGCTTGGCAGCGGGGGGGCTGTATGAGCAGTTCTTC	CASSLAAGGLYEQFF
TRBV4-1	TRBD1	.	TRBJ1-6	TGCGCCAGCAGCCAATCCGGGACAGGGGCGGACTCACCCCTCCACTTT	CASSQSGTGADSPLHF